The 21 T cell receptor beta chains below were found in one sample sequenced in a study of blood T cell repertoires in COVID-19. Profiled with immunoSEQ multiplex PCR; TCRdb holds only in-frame clones, not every one. The data hold 60,000 to 75,000 clones, with 79% observed a single time. Sample: peripheral blood. Every receptor here comes from a woman aged 45-65 years with acute or convalescent COVID-19.

V is TRBV14 and J is TRBJ2-2; the D gene is possibly TRBD2 (7 bases). V gave up 1 base and J gave up 5 bases, with 26 bases separating them. The CDR3 length is 20 residues. Germline lookup yields CDR1 SGHDN and CDR2 FVKESK. CDR3 sequence: CASSQVVRGAIATRTGELFF. CDR3 in DNA: TGTGCCAGCAGCCAAGTTGTTCGGGGGGCAATAGCAACAAGGACCGGGGAGCTGTTTTTT.

The chain has TRBV5-1 and TRBJ2-5, with no clear D. The CDR3 sequence is 16 residues long. V lost 0 bases and J lost 3, with 15 bases in between. Germline loops: CDR1 SGHRS, CDR2 YFSETQ. The CDR3 DNA reads TGCGCCAGCAGCTTGGAGGCGGTAGCTACGGAAGAGACCCAGTACTTC. Amino acids: CASSLEAVATEETQYF.

This clone showed up just a few times. The chain's CDR3 is CASSPEAGVLDNEQFF. As DNA, the CDR3 is TGTGCCAGCAGTCCTGAGGCCGGGGTTTTAGACAATGAGCAGTTCTTC. The chain joins TRBV27 to TRBJ2-1; maybe TRBD2 (5 bases). The CDR3 length is 16 residues. The V end was cut by 5 bases, the J end by 5 bases, with 19 bases between. Looked up from germline, CDR1 is MNHEY and CDR2 is SMNVEV (reference sequence).

This clone was counted between two and nine times. The rearrangement links TRBV2 to TRBJ2-7; 8 bases are a match to TRBD1. CDR3 size: 15 residues. Germline V CDR1 and CDR2: SNHLY, FYNNEI. The V segment lost 6 bases and the J segment 7 bases; nucleotides outside the gene matches: 14. CDR3 nucleotides: TGTGCCAGCAGACTCCCGGGACAGGACGGGTGGGAGCAGTACTTC. Amino acids: CASRLPGQDGWEQYF.

This clone occurred a few times. V is TRBV18 and J is TRBJ2-1; 9 bases fit TRBD2. Germline V gives CDR1 KGHSH, CDR2 LQKENI. Trimming took 4 bases from V and 4 from J; bases not matched to a gene: 5. The CDR3 is 15 amino acids. CDR3 coding DNA: TGTGCCAGCTCACGTAGCGGGGGCTTATACAATGAGCAGTTCTTC. This sequence encodes CASSRSGGLYNEQFF.

The chain links TRBV18 to TRBJ1-1, with 7 bases lining up with TRBD1. Germline CDR1 and CDR2: KGHSH and LQKENI. CDR3 size: 14 residues. V shed 3 bases and J 4 bases; nucleotides not matched to a gene: 5. The CDR3 sequence: CASSPSQGITEAFF. The CDR3 DNA sequence: TGTGCCAGCTCACCGTCACAGGGGATCACTGAAGCTTTCTTT.

The genes are TRBV15 and TRBJ2-1, with TRBD2 identical over 8 bases. This CDR3 is built from 17 residues. V was pared by 0 bases and J by 12 bases, with 16 bases of the junction left unmatched. Germline-derived CDR1 and CDR2 are LNHNV and YYDKDF (reference sequence). This CDR3 is CATSRDGGTTSGLRQFF. The CDR3, as DNA: TGTGCCACCAGCAGAGATGGGGGAACCACTAGCGGCTTAAGGCAGTTCTTC.

The chain carries TRBV24-1 and TRBJ2-1, with 9 bases that match TRBD1. The CDR3 is made up of 21 amino acids. Trimming took 1 base from V and 6 from J; bases not matched to a gene: 21. Germline V gene lookup returns CDR1 KGHDR and CDR2 SFDVKD. The CDR3, as DNA: TGTGCCACCAGTGATTTATGGGTCTGCGTCGGTCCGGGACAGGGCTGCAATGAGCAGTTCTTC. Translating it yields CATSDLWVCVGPGQGCNEQFF.

This clone was detected a few times. The chain has TRBV4-1 and TRBJ2-2; TRBD2 matches at 7 bases. Germline trimming cut 7 bases from V and 6 bases from J; bases unmatched to any gene: 8. Germline V gives CDR1 MGHRA, CDR2 YSYEKL. The CDR3 totals 14 residues. The CDR3 bases are TGCGCCAGCAACCCGGGCGGGGGAGCCGGGGAGCTGTTTTTT. Translated, it gives CASNPGGGAGELFF.

The chain links TRBV27 to TRBJ1-1; D gene unclear. With 10 bases removed from V and 2 bases from J, the gap between germline ends came to 17 bases. Per the germline V gene, CDR1 is MNHEY and CDR2 is SMNVEV (reference sequence). The CDR3 covers 14 residues. This CDR3 reads CANPRALENTEAFF. The CDR3 DNA reads TGTGCCAACCCCCGCGCTCTCGAAAACACTGAAGCTTTCTTT.

The chain employs TRBV20-1 and TRBJ2-3; 12 nucleotides line up with TRBD2. The CDR3 runs 17 residues. Losses at the gene ends were 3 bases for V and 0 bases for J; bases not matched to a gene: 7. Germline assignment: CDR1 DFQATT and CDR2 SNEGSKA (reference sequence). The CDR3 sequence is CSASFWTSGTSTDTQYF. As DNA, the CDR3 is TGCAGTGCTAGTTTTTGGACTAGCGGGACTAGCACAGATACGCAGTATTTT.

The rearrangement uses TRBV30 and TRBJ1-3; tentative D call: TRBD1 (5 bases). Trimming cost V 5 bases and J 0 bases, with 8 bases left between them. The CDR3 contains 13 residues. Germline CDR1 is GTSNPN and CDR2 is SVGIG (reference sequence). Here the CDR3 reads CAWDRVSGNTIYF. The CDR3 region has the DNA TGTGCCTGGGACAGAGTCTCTGGAAACACCATATATTTT.

V is TRBV24-1 and J is TRBJ2-7; 12 nucleotides line up with TRBD2. The CDR3 is 18 residues long. After removal of 2 bases from V and 6 bases from J, the junction contained 13 bases not matched to a gene. Germline values: CDR1 KGHDR, CDR2 SFDVKD. DNA for the CDR3: TGTGCCACCAGTGATTCAGGGGGCTGGTGGACTAGCGGGATCGAGCAGTACTTC. As protein: CATSDSGGWWTSGIEQYF.

The chain is built from TRBV19 and TRBJ2-3; 9 bases line up with TRBD1. Germline lookup yields CDR1 LNHDA and CDR2 SQIVND (reference sequence). This CDR3 comprises 14 residues. Trimming took 4 bases from V and 6 from J; bases not matched to a gene: 5. The CDR3 sequence is CASSTRTGADTQYF. The CDR3 region has the DNA TGTGCCAGTAGTACCCGGACAGGGGCCGATACGCAGTATTTT. Drawing the rest from reference TRBV19 and TRBJ2-3, the complete variable domain is DGGITQSPKYLFRKEGQNVTLSCEQNLNHDAMYWYRQDPGQGLRLIYYSQIVNDFQKGDIAEGYSVSREKKESFPLTVTSAQKNPTAFYLCASSTRTGADTQYFGPGTRLTVL.

This chain connects TRBV21-1 to TRBJ2-7; the listed D gene, TRBD2, was not tested against the DNA. TRBV21-1 is an annotated pseudogene. The CDR3 spans 17 residues. As DNA, the CDR3 is TGTGCCAGCAGCAAAGGACCGGGACTAGTTTACTCCTACGAGCAGTACTTC. Translating gives CASSKGPGLVYSYEQYF.

The rearrangement uses TRBV6-2 or TRBV6-3 and TRBJ2-3; 13 nucleotides align to TRBD2. The V and J ends lost 4 bases and 2 bases, in that order; junction bases with no gene match: 9. This CDR3 is built from 18 residues. Germline values: CDR1 MNHEY, CDR2 SVGEGT. Here the CDR3 reads CASSSYWGTSGITDTQYF. The CDR3 region has the DNA TGTGCCAGCAGTTCCTACTGGGGGACTAGCGGGATCACAGATACGCAGTATTTT.

The chain links TRBV27 to TRBJ1-2; 7 bases are a match to TRBD1. V was clipped by 4 bases and J by 4 bases; unmatched bases: 9. CDR1 MNHEY and CDR2 SMNVEV come from the germline V gene (reference sequence). The CDR3 has 15 residues. CDR3 loop: CASSYSGTDVYGYTF. CDR3 nucleotides: TGTGCCAGCAGTTATTCCGGGACAGATGTCTATGGCTACACCTTC.

The chain uses TRBV29-1 and TRBJ2-3; D is possibly TRBD1 (7 bases). Trimming took off 7 bases at V and 3 bases at J, with 20 bases between the two ends. CDR1 and CDR2 (germline): SQVTM, ANQGSEA. The CDR3 runs to 15 residues. The CDR3 sequence is CSAEGGGGSTDTQYF. The CDR3 nucleotides read TGCAGCGCTGAGGGAGGAGGGGGCAGTACAGATACGCAGTATTTT.

DNA of the CDR3: TGTGCCAGCAGCCATCCCCAGGTTTCCTACGAGCAGTACTTC. Protein: CASSHPQVSYEQYF. The chain links TRBV3-1 (or the pseudogene TRBV3-2) to TRBJ2-7, with D uncertain. The length of the CDR3 is 14 residues. V gave up 3 bases and J gave up 1 base, with 10 bases separating them. CDR1 LGHDT and CDR2 YNNKEL come from the germline V gene (reference sequence).

The chain couples TRBV10-2 to TRBJ1-2, with TRBD1 matching 7 bases. The length of the CDR3 is 14 residues. In germline, CDR1 is WSHSY, CDR2 SAAADI. V trimming: 7 bases; J trimming: 4 bases; junction bases outside the gene matches: 9. The CDR3 nucleotides read TGCGCCAGCATCCAACAGGGGTTCGCCTATGGCTACACCTTC. Its protein product is CASIQQGFAYGYTF.

Only a few counts were recorded for this clone. The chain couples TRBV15 to TRBJ2-1, with D possibly TRBD2 on 5 matching bases. The CDR3 runs to 13 residues. The germline CDR1 and CDR2 sequences are LNHNV and YYDKDF (reference sequence). V lost 0 bases and J lost 10, with 10 bases in between. CDR3 DNA: TGTGCCACCAGCAGAGATCGGGGTAGGGAGCAGTTCTTC. Its translation is CATSRDRGREQFF.